The 20 T cell receptor beta chains below were found in one sample sequenced in a study of identical twins. From the 5' RACE reads, TCRdb called clonotypes with MiXCR, one entry per CDR3 protein. The table shows roughly 470,000 distinct CDR3 sequences, with 13% to 15% occurring only once. This same sample was also part of a study on yellow fever vaccine responses in identical twins.

Sequencing was carried out using CD4+ T cells sorted from blood. The receptors come from a woman aged 18-29 years in good health.

The chain recombines TRBV5-1 with TRBJ2-5; D gene ambiguous. Germline CDR1 is SGHRS and CDR2 is YFSETQ. Trimming shortened V by 1 base and J by 5 bases, and 18 bases separated the two germline ends. This CDR3 spans 16 amino acids. CDR3 protein: CASSLQTVAVGETQYF. CDR3 bases: TGCGCCAGCAGCTTGCAGACGGTCGCCGTGGGGGAGACCCAGTACTTC.

This clonotype was seen a handful of times. The chain has TRBV7-9 and TRBJ2-7, with 8 bases that match TRBD2. The trim removed 5 bases at V and 0 bases at J, leaving 12 bases unmatched. This CDR3 has 17 residues. Germline loops: CDR1 SEHNR, CDR2 FQNEAQ (reference sequence). CDR3 loop: CASSAQPGLGISYEQYF. CDR3 in DNA: TGTGCCAGCAGCGCCCAACCGGGACTAGGGATCTCCTACGAGCAGTACTTC.

This clonotype came up many times. The chain employs TRBV10-3 and TRBJ2-7; D not resolved. From germline, CDR1 is ENHRY and CDR2 SYGVKD. With 0 bases removed from V and 0 bases from J, the gap between germline ends came to 12 bases. The CDR3 extends over 16 amino acids. The CDR3 loop is CAISESTNPSSYEQYF. CDR3 nucleotides: TGTGCCATCAGTGAGTCGACCAATCCTAGCTCCTACGAGCAGTACTTC.

This clonotype has just a few counts. The chain recombines TRBV24-1 with TRBJ2-1, with 9 bases matching TRBD1. The CDR3 is 16 amino acids. J was trimmed by 7 bases and V by 3 bases; bases with no gene match: 9. Germline lookup yields CDR1 KGHDR and CDR2 SFDVKD. The CDR3 sequence: CATSDHGQGRINEQFF. The CDR3 nucleotides read TGTGCCACCAGTGATCACGGACAGGGGAGGATTAATGAGCAGTTCTTC.

The chain joins TRBV4-3 to TRBJ2-5; possible D gene TRBD2, 6 bases. V lost 3 bases and J lost 1, with 21 bases in between. This CDR3 contains 18 residues. Germline assignment: CDR1 LGHNA and CDR2 YSLEER. The chain's CDR3 is CASSQDLGTSTRQETQYF. In DNA, the CDR3 is TGCGCCAGCAGCCAGGACCTAGGGACTTCAACCCGCCAAGAGACCCAGTACTTC.

Only a few counts were recorded for this clonotype. The chain employs TRBV16 and TRBJ2-1; 9 bases match TRBD1. After removal of 4 bases from V and 9 bases from J, the junction contained 10 bases not matched to a gene. The CDR3 loop spans 15 amino acids. From germline, CDR1 is KGHSY and CDR2 FQNENV. CDR3 DNA sequence: TGTGCCAGCAGCCGGCCGGGACAGGGAATAGTTGAGCAGTTCTTC. Translated, it gives CASSRPGQGIVEQFF.

This clonotype was detected a few times. The chain recombines TRBV2 with TRBJ2-7; TRBD1 might be the D (5 bases). CDR1 and CDR2 from the germline V gene are SNHLY and FYNNEI. The V and J ends lost 6 bases and 6 bases respectively, with 15 bases between them. The CDR3 contains 13 residues. The CDR3: CASSDRNRGEQYF. DNA of the CDR3: TGTGCCAGCAGCGACCGCAATAGGGGCGAGCAGTACTTC. The full variable domain, its missing parts supplied by reference TRBV2 and TRBJ2-7, is EPEVTQTPSHQVTQMGQEVILRCVPISNHLYFYWYRQILGQKVEFLVSFYNNEISEKSEIFDDQFSVERPDGSNFTLKIRSTKLEDSAMYFCASSDRNRGEQYFGPGTRLTVT.

This clonotype was seen ten or more times. The chain carries TRBV7-2 and TRBJ2-3; tentative D call: TRBD2 (6 bases). V was trimmed by 5 bases and J by 6 bases, leaving 15 bases between them. This CDR3 contains 14 residues. Germline V gives CDR1 SGHTA, CDR2 FQGNSA. CDR3 amino acids: CASSPGGARDTQYF. CDR3 sequence (DNA): TGTGCCAGCAGCCCCGGGGGAGCAAGGGATACGCAGTATTTT.

This clonotype was recorded a few times. The chain combines TRBV7-9 with TRBJ2-1; 14 bases are shared with TRBD2. Losses at the gene ends were 5 bases for V and 6 bases for J; bases not matched to a gene: 3. CDR3 length: 15 amino acids. Germline CDR1 SEHNR, CDR2 FQNEAQ (reference sequence). CDR3 region: CASSEGLAGGNEQFF. For the CDR3, the DNA is TGTGCCAGCAGCGAAGGACTAGCGGGAGGCAATGAGCAGTTCTTC.

This clonotype has a handful of counts. This chain links TRBV7-9 with TRBJ2-3, with TRBD2 matching 7 bases. This CDR3 spans 14 amino acids. Germline V gene lookup returns CDR1 SEHNR and CDR2 FQNEAQ (reference sequence). The V segment lost 5 bases and the J segment 2 bases; nucleotides outside the gene matches: 4. The CDR3 sequence is CASSPSGVTDTQYF. The CDR3 DNA sequence: TGTGCCAGCAGCCCGAGCGGGGTCACAGATACGCAGTATTTT.

The sample holds a few counts of this clonotype. This chain joins TRBV6-2 or TRBV6-3 and TRBJ2-1, with 10 nucleotides matching TRBD2. The germline CDR1 and CDR2 sequences are MNHEY and SVGEGT. The CDR3 is 16 residues long. V lost 2 bases, J lost 6 bases, and 7 bases stayed unmatched. The CDR3 sequence: CASSYRVAGGLNEQFF. CDR3 nucleotides: TGTGCCAGCAGTTACCGGGTAGCGGGGGGCCTCAATGAGCAGTTCTTC.

The gene calls are TRBV5-1 and TRBJ2-1; either TRBD1 or TRBD2 may fit D (6 bases each). Germline loops: CDR1 SGHRS, CDR2 YFSETQ. The V gene lost 3 bases and the J gene lost 2 bases, with 12 bases spanning the gap. The CDR3 is made up of 15 amino acids. The CDR3 coding sequence is TGCGCCAGCAGCTCTACAGGGACTCCCTACAATGAGCAGTTCTTC. Translated, it gives CASSSTGTPYNEQFF.

Many counts were recorded for this clonotype. The chain uses TRBV7-8 and TRBJ2-3; D gene uncertain. V was shortened by 5 bases and J by 1 base, with 16 bases between the two germline ends. The CDR3 is 16 residues long. Germline loops: CDR1 SGHVS, CDR2 FQNEAQ. In DNA, the CDR3 is TGTGCCAGCAGCCCCGGCTCAAACGCGGGCACAGATACGCAGTATTTT. Translated, it gives CASSPGSNAGTDTQYF.

In this sample, this clonotype turned up a few times. J is TRBJ2-2 and V is TRBV7-9; 15 nucleotides align to TRBD2. J lost 5 bases, V lost 4 bases, and 5 bases had no gene match. This CDR3 contains 17 residues. The germline V gene has CDR1 SEHNR and CDR2 FQNEAQ (reference sequence). The CDR3 protein is CASSSGLAGGLTGELFF. CDR3 nucleotides: TGTGCCAGCAGCTCCGGACTAGCGGGAGGGCTTACCGGGGAGCTGTTTTTT.

This clonotype has more than one count but fewer than ten. This CDR3 is CASSSPGRSGNYNEQFF. The CDR3 DNA reads as TGTGCCAGCAGCTCCCCCGGGCGTAGCGGGAACTACAATGAGCAGTTCTTC. The chain combines TRBV5-5 with TRBJ2-1; TRBD2 matches at 8 bases. In germline, CDR1 is SGHKS, CDR2 YYEKEE (reference sequence). V lost 3 bases and J lost 3; bases outside the gene matches: 11. CDR3 length equals 17 residues.

The chain uses TRBV28 and TRBJ1-2, with D tentatively TRBD1 (5 bases). Between the trimmed V and J ends, which lost 6 bases and 6 bases, there was a span of 17 bases. Germline values: CDR1 MDHEN, CDR2 SYDVKM. The CDR3 extends over 14 amino acids. The CDR3 loop is CASSEVAGRHGYTF. CDR3 DNA: TGTGCCAGCAGCGAGGTGGCAGGGCGTCATGGCTACACCTTC.

J is TRBJ1-1 and V is TRBV29-1; the D gene is possibly TRBD1 (5 bases). The CDR3 runs 12 residues. CDR1 SQVTM and CDR2 ANQGSEA come from the germline V gene. V lost 5 bases and J 4 bases, leaving 11 bases between the germline ends. The CDR3 coding sequence is TGCAGCGTTCTTTCGAGGGGCACTGAAGCTTTCTTT. The encoded protein is CSVLSRGTEAFF.

In its sample, this clonotype was seen a few times. V gene TRBV19 combines with J gene TRBJ2-3, with unresolved D. Trimming shortened V by 2 bases and J by 6 bases, and 21 bases separated the two germline ends. This CDR3 is 17 amino acids long. Germline CDR1 LNHDA, CDR2 SQIVND (reference sequence). The CDR3 bases are TGTGCCAGTAGTATAAGTAGGTCGGATCGGGCCGGGGATACGCAGTATTTT. Translating gives CASSISRSDRAGDTQYF.

This clonotype appeared many times. The rearrangement links TRBV5-1 to TRBJ1-6; TRBD1 is a possible D gene (5 bases). CDR1 SGHRS and CDR2 YFSETQ come from the germline V gene. The CDR3 sequence is 15 residues long. V gave up 0 bases and J gave up 7 bases, with 11 bases separating them. CDR3 DNA sequence: TGCGCCAGCAGCTTGGATCCAGGGAGGAATTCACCCCTCCACTTT. As protein: CASSLDPGRNSPLHF.

A few counts support this clonotype. This rearrangement joins TRBV29-1 to TRBJ2-3, with 7 bases aligning to TRBD2. Germline V lookup: CDR1 SQVTM, CDR2 ANQGSEA. With V trimmed by 5 bases and J by 4 bases, 0 bases remained unmatched. The CDR3 has 11 amino acids. The CDR3 protein is CSVRGADTQYF. The CDR3 bases are TGCAGCGTTCGGGGGGCAGATACGCAGTATTTT.